The following is a T cell receptor (beta chain) sequence with its context. Its antigen is not known. The TRB cDNA libraries were prepared by 5' RACE with UMI labels. With the 5' RACE reads reprocessed, TCRdb shows one record per CDR3 protein and no DNA. The clone table shows 120,000 or so distinct CDR3 sequences, with the ten largest holding 0.59%. Germline V CDR1 and CDR2: LGHNA, YNFKEQ. CDR3 length equals 15 residues. This entry comes from a study of CXCR3-negative and CXCR3-positive naive CD8 T cells. Study-level points and caveats: CXCR3-positive naive cells carried more hydrophobic TRB CDR3s than CXCR3-negative ones.

The sequencing input was naive CXCR3+ CD8+ T cells from blood. Subset of the sample: CD45RO-CCR7+CD27+CD95- naive CD8+ T cells expressing CXCR3 (TNR3+). The chain is built from TRBV4-2 and TRBJ2-2; TCRdb's assignment of TRBD1 cannot be checked, as there is no DNA. The receptor was isolated from a human donor in good health. Some clones in this sample may be carry-over from other donors' samples. The chain's CDR3 is CASVSGTGDTGELFF.